This T cell receptor (beta chain) was sequenced during a study of T cell repertoires in cytomegalovirus infection. Study-wide context: Indicated by public TCR beta signatures were CMV infection and matching HLA type. Overall study findings and caveats: The response measured ex vivo was dominated by TCR beta clonotypes (HLA-C-restricted and CMV-specific). Public TCR beta family frequency separated CMV-and-HLA carriers, including in an independent cohort.

Notes on this clonotype: As yet, its antigen is unknown.

TCRdb used MiXCR to reprocess the reads, holding one entry per CDR3 protein. Counted here are hundreds of thousands of distinct CDR3 sequences, 20% to 30% occurring once; the ten biggest clones make up 7% to 9%. This CDR3 has 17 amino acids. Looked up from germline, CDR1 is LNHNV and CDR2 is YYDKDF (reference sequence). V gave up 1 base and J gave up 1 base, with 13 bases separating them. The TCR was taken from a human donor in good health (CMV status not recorded). Some clones in this sample may be carry-over from other donors' samples. Material: CD8+ T cells from PBMCs. V gene TRBV15 combines with J gene TRBJ2-2; TRBD1 or TRBD2 may be the D gene (5 bases each). CDR3 protein: CATSRAPGRMNTGELFF. DNA for the CDR3: TGTGCCACCAGCAGAGCTCCGGGACGGATGAACACCGGGGAGCTGTTTTTT.